A selection of T cell receptor beta chains follows, all from one sample in a study of spatial heterogeneity in lung cancer. TCRdb reprocessed the 5' RACE reads with MiXCR, giving one entry per CDR3 protein. The sample contains about 7,800 distinct CDR3 sequences, roughly 8% of which appear only once. The sequenced sample was lung tumor tissue, obtained at surgery. Source of these receptors: a male donor with early-stage non-small cell lung cancer. Each CDR3 is given with its conserved first and last residue. The order of the fields is D gene, V gene, J gene, clone size, CDR3 DNA, CDR3 protein. D genes are given only for firm matches. The size entry is marked missing in some rows and otherwise reads once, few, many or a size class.

.,TRBV27,TRBJ2-2,many,TGTGCCAGCAGACTAGGGAGGAACACCGGGGAGCTGTTTTTT,CASRLGRNTGELFF
TRBD1,TRBV7-2,TRBJ2-5,few,TGTGCCAGCAGTCGTGACAGGGCGGAGACCCAGTACTTC,CASSRDRAETQYF
TRBD1,TRBV7-6,TRBJ1-6,many,TGTGCCAGCAGCTCCCAGGGGGCCCATAATTCACCCCTCCACTTT,CASSSQGAHNSPLHF
.,TRBV29-1,TRBJ2-6,many,TGCAGCGTTAGGTCTGGGGCCAACGTCCTGACTTTC,CSVRSGANVLTF
.,TRBV18,TRBJ1-1,many,TGTGCCAGCTCACCGGGCCAAACGGGCCGGGGAGCAGCTTTCTTT,CASSPGQTGRGAAFF
TRBD2,TRBV10-3,TRBJ2-1,many,TGTGCCATCAGGGGAGGGGCGGGAAAGGATAAGTATTTCTTC,CAIRGGAGKDKYFF
.,TRBV6-5,TRBJ1-5,once,TGTGCCAGCAGCACAAGGGGAAGCAATCAGCCCCAGCATTTT,CASSTRGSNQPQHF
TRBD1,TRBV24-1,TRBJ2-4,medium-sized,TGTGCCACCAGTGACTCCGGGACAGGTCTAGCCAAAAACATTCAGTACTTC,CATSDSGTGLAKNIQYF
TRBD1,TRBV11-2,TRBJ2-5,many,TGTGCCAGCAGCTTAGGGGGACAGTTCCCAAGAGAGACCCAGTACTTC,CASSLGGQFPRETQYF
.,TRBV3-1,TRBJ1-1,few,TGTGCCAGCAGCCAAGCAGCCGTGAGGACTGAAGCTTTCTTT,CASSQAAVRTEAFF
.,TRBV20-1,TRBJ2-5,medium-sized,TGCAGTGCAGCCGACACTCAAGAGACCCAGTACTTC,CSAADTQETQYF
TRBD2,TRBV4-2,TRBJ2-2,medium-sized,TGTGCCAGCAGCCAAGGGTGGCGGGAGGGGACCGGGGAGCTGTTTTTT,CASSQGWREGTGELFF
.,TRBV28,TRBJ2-6,medium-sized,TGTGCCAGCAGGCTCTGGGGCTCTGGGGCCAACGTCCTGACTTTC,CASRLWGSGANVLTF
.,TRBV3-1,TRBJ2-1,medium-sized,TGTGCCAGCAGCCAAGTGCTTGTAAATGAGCAGTTCTTC,CASSQVLVNEQFF
TRBD2,TRBV6-5,TRBJ2-6,medium-sized,TGTGCCAGCAGTCATCGGCGGGGGTCTGGGGCTACCTCTGGGGCCAACGTCCTGACTTTC,CASSHRRGSGATSGANVLTF
.,TRBV6-5,TRBJ1-1,medium-sized,TGTGCCAGCAGTTTCAAACTTTGGGGCACTGAAGCTTTCTTT,CASSFKLWGTEAFF
.,TRBV19,TRBJ2-3,medium-sized,TGTGCCAGTAGTATGAGGGGAGATACGCAGTATTTT,CASSMRGDTQYF
.,TRBV7-9,TRBJ2-5,many,TGTGCCAGCAGTTCAGGCGGGATCGCGCAAGAGACCCAGTACTTC,CASSSGGIAQETQYF
.,TRBV4-1,TRBJ1-3,.,TGCGCCAGCAGCCAGCTATCCGGGACATCTGGAAACACCATATATTTT,CASSQLSGTSGNTIYF
.,TRBV19,TRBJ2-7,medium-sized,TGTGCCAGTAGCAAAACCGGGACTCGTTCCCCCTACGAGCAGTACTTC,CASSKTGTRSPYEQYF
.,TRBV12-3/TRBV12-4,TRBJ1-1,medium-sized,TGTGCCAGCAATCCCTCTTTCGTCCCGAACACTGAAGCTTTCTTT,CASNPSFVPNTEAFF
.,TRBV15,TRBJ1-2,medium-sized,TGTGCCACCAGCCTACCCGCCCCCGGGGGCGCTGGCTACACCTTC,CATSLPAPGGAGYTF
TRBD1,TRBV6-5,TRBJ1-5,few,TGTGCCAGCAGTCGATCTTACGCAGGGGGTAGCAATCAGCCCCAGCATTTT,CASSRSYAGGSNQPQHF
.,TRBV7-2,TRBJ2-1,many,TGTGCCAGCAGCCCGGCCCCCTCCTACAATGAGCAGTTCTTC,CASSPAPSYNEQFF
TRBD1,TRBV10-2,TRBJ2-3,many,TGCGCCAGCACCCAGCAAGGGGGCAGCGGCACAGATACGCAGTATTTT,CASTQQGGSGTDTQYF
.,TRBV4-3,TRBJ2-2,medium-sized,TGCGCCAGCAGCCAAGATATAGGGGGGAACACCGGGGAGCTGTTTTTT,CASSQDIGGNTGELFF
.,TRBV6-1,TRBJ1-6,.,TGTGCCAGCGGACGGGACCGAAATTCACCCCTCCACTTT,CASGRDRNSPLHF
.,TRBV12-3/TRBV12-4,TRBJ2-1,.,TGTGCCAGCAGGAACCCGGACCCCCAGCAGTTCTTC,CASRNPDPQQFF
.,TRBV7-9,TRBJ1-1,medium-sized,TGTGCCAGCAGCTTACAGGGGAACACTGAAGCTTTCTTT,CASSLQGNTEAFF
.,TRBV7-2,TRBJ2-3,many,TGTGCCAGCAGCGCTCAGGGTGGCCCAGATACGCAGTATTTT,CASSAQGGPDTQYF
TRBD2,TRBV5-1,TRBJ2-3,medium-sized,TGCGCCAGCAGAACCAGCGGGGACGGCACAGATACGCAGTATTTT,CASRTSGDGTDTQYF
TRBD2,TRBV7-8,TRBJ2-3,medium-sized,TGTGCCAGCAGCCAACTAGCGGCGACAGATACGCAGTATTTT,CASSQLAATDTQYF
TRBD1,TRBV24-1,TRBJ2-1,medium-sized,TGTGCCACCAGTGATCTTGACAGGGGGCGGGGGGATGAGCAGTTCTTC,CATSDLDRGRGDEQFF
TRBD1,TRBV7-2,TRBJ2-5,medium-sized,TGTGCCAGCAGCCCAAACAGGGGGCGAGAGACCCAGTACTTC,CASSPNRGRETQYF
TRBD1,TRBV2,TRBJ1-4,many,TGTGCCACACAGGGGGCAGGGGAAAAACTGTTTTTT,CATQGAGEKLFF
.,TRBV28,TRBJ2-3,medium-sized,TGTGCCAGCAGCCCAGGGGGGTCAGATACGCAGTATTTT,CASSPGGSDTQYF
.,TRBV14,TRBJ1-1,medium-sized,TGTGCCAGCAGCCGATTAAGGACGAGGTTGGACACTGAAGCTTTCTTT,CASSRLRTRLDTEAFF
.,TRBV5-1,TRBJ2-7,many,TGCGCCAGCAGCTTGATGGGGGAGCGGGACGAGCAGTACTTC,CASSLMGERDEQYF
.,TRBV28,TRBJ1-1,many,TGTGCCAGCAGAATTGACACGAAAGCTTTCTTT,CASRIDTKAFF
TRBD1,TRBV20-1,TRBJ1-2,many,TGCAGTGCCCCAGAGGGGACAGGGGGCTACTATGGCTACACCTTC,CSAPEGTGGYYGYTF
.,TRBV7-2,TRBJ1-6,.,TGTGCCAGCAGCTTCATTGAGAATTCACCCCTCCACTTT,CASSFIENSPLHF
TRBD1,TRBV27,TRBJ1-1,.,TGTGCCAGCAGTTCCCTCGTGCTCCGGGACAGAGACACTGAAGCTTTCTTT,CASSSLVLRDRDTEAFF